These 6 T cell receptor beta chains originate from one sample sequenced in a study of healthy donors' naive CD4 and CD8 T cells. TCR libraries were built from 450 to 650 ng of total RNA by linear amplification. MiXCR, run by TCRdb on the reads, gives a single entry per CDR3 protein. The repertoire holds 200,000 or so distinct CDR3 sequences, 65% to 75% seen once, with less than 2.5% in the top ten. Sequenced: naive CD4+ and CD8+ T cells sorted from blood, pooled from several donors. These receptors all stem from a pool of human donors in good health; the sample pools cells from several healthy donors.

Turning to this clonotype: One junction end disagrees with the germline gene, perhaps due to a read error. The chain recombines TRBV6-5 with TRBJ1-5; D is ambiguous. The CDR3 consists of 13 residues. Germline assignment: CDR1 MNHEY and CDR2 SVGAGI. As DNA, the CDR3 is TGTGCCAGCAGAAAGAGTAGCAGTCAGCCCCAGCATTTT. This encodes CASRKSSSQPQHF.

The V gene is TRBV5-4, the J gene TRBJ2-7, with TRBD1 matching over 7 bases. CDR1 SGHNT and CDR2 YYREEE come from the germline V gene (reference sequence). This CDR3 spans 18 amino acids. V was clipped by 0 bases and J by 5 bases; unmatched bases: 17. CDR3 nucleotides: TGTGCCAGCAGCTTGGGCCTTACGGGACAGACAAGAGGAAACGAGCAGTACTTC. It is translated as CASSLGLTGQTRGNEQYF.

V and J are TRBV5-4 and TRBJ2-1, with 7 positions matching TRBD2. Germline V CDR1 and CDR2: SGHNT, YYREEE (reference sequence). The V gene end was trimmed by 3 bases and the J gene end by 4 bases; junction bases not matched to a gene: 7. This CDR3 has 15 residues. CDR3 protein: CASSYPSGDYNEQFF. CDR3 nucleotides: TGTGCCAGCAGCTATCCTAGCGGAGATTACAATGAGCAGTTCTTC.

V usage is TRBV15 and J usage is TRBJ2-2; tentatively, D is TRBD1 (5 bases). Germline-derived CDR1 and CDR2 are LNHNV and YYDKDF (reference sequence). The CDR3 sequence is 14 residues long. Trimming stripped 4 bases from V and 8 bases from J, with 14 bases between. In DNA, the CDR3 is TGTGCCACCAGCAATAAGTTAGGGGCAGGGGAGCTGTTTTTT. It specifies CATSNKLGAGELFF.

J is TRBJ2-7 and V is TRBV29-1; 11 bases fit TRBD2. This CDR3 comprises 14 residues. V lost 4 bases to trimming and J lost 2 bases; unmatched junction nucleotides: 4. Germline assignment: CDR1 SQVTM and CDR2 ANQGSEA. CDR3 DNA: TGCAGCGTTGTACTAGCGGGGGCCCCCTACGAGCAGTACTTC. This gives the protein CSVVLAGAPYEQYF.

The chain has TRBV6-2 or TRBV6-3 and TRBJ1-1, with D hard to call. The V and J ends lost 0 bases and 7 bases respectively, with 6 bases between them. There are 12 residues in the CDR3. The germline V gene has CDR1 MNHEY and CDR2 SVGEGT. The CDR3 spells CASSYSSREAFF. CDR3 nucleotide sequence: TGTGCCAGCAGTTACTCGAGTCGTGAAGCTTTCTTT.